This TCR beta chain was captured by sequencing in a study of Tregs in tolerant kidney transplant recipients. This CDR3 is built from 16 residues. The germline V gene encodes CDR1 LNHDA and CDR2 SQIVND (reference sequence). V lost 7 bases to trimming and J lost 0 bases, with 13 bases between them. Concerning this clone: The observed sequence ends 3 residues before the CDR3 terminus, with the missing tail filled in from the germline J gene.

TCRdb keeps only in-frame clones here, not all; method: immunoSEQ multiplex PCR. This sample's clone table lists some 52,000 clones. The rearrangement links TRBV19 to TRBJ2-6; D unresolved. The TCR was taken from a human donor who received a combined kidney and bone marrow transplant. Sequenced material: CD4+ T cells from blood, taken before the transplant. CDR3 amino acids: CASTPQELSGANVLTF. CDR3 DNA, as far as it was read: TGTGCCAGTACTCCGCAGGAGCTCTCTGGGGCCAACGTC.